This TCR beta chain was sequenced for a study of T-cell memory formation after mild COVID-19. Study overall: Clusters of TCRs were largely donor specific.

Concerning this clonotype itself: Antigen unknown.

General observations from the study: Contracting clones localized mainly to CM and EM when CD4+ and mainly to EMRA when CD8+. Some SARS-CoV-2-responding clones were already detected in memory before infection.

With 4 bases removed from V and 6 bases from J, the gap between germline ends came to 9 bases. Looked up from germline, CDR1 is LNHDA and CDR2 is SQIVND (reference sequence). The CDR3 covers 13 residues. TCR alpha and TCR beta cDNA libraries with sample barcodes and UMIs came from 5'RACE using constant-segment primers. TCRdb redid the calling of the 5' RACE reads with MiXCR, one entry per CDR3 protein. The table records some 200,000 distinct CDR3 sequences, 20% to 25% of them present only once. The genes are TRBV19 and TRBJ2-2, with D possibly called TRBD1 or TRBD2 (5 bases each). Sequenced material: PBMCs or a T cell subset sorted from them (not recorded which). This clonotype was obtained from an adult woman who had mild COVID-19 (a few samples of this study predate the infection). Cell type and time point are not known. In DNA, the CDR3 is TGTGCCAGTAGTACTGGGGGTGCCGGGGAGCTGTTTTTT. Its translation is CASSTGGAGELFF.